This record covers a single T cell receptor (beta chain). This specimen comes from a study of shared clonotypes between healthy human individuals. This CDR3 has 16 amino acids. CDR1 is MGHRA and CDR2 is YSYEKL in the germline V gene. V dropped 4 bases and J dropped 7 bases, with 23 bases sitting between them. Libraries were prepared by immunoSEQ multiplex PCR; TCRdb keeps only in-frame clonotypes and omits some of them. Among some 2 million clones listed, just under 95% were seen once. Naive CD8 isolation took CD45RO-negative cells positively selected for CCR7 and excluded terminally differentiated effector memory CD45RA+ cells.

This chain links TRBV4-1 with TRBJ2-7; TRBD2 is a possible D gene (5 bases). This clonotype was sampled from a man younger than 35 in good health. The sample taken for sequencing was naive CD8+ T cells sorted from blood. In DNA form, the CDR3 reads TGCGCCAGCAGCCTAGGAAATGTCCCCGGTACGGGGGAGCAGTACTTC. Its protein is CASSLGNVPGTGEQYF.